This TCR beta chain was observed in a study of Graves' ophthalmopathy and Graves' hyperthyroidism. Scientists amplified the TCR beta CDR3 regions from RNA transcripts. An initial RT-PCR round employing HTBI primers preceded a second-round multiplex PCR. TCRdb reprocessed the multiplex PCR reads via MiXCR and lists one record per CDR3 protein. The sample records about 500,000 distinct CDR3 sequences, under 45% being singletons. This clonotype was counted many times. The sequence came from an adult man with Graves' hyperthyroidism. Sequenced: peripheral blood or thyroid tissue (not recorded which).

The CDR3 DNA reads TGTGCCAGCAGTTTCGGACATAACACCGGGGAGCTGTTTTTT. Translating it yields CASSFGHNTGELFF. The chain links TRBV12-3 or TRBV12-4 to TRBJ2-2; possibly TRBD1 for D (5 bases). The CDR3 is 14 residues long. V dropped 3 bases and J dropped 2 bases, with 7 bases sitting between them.